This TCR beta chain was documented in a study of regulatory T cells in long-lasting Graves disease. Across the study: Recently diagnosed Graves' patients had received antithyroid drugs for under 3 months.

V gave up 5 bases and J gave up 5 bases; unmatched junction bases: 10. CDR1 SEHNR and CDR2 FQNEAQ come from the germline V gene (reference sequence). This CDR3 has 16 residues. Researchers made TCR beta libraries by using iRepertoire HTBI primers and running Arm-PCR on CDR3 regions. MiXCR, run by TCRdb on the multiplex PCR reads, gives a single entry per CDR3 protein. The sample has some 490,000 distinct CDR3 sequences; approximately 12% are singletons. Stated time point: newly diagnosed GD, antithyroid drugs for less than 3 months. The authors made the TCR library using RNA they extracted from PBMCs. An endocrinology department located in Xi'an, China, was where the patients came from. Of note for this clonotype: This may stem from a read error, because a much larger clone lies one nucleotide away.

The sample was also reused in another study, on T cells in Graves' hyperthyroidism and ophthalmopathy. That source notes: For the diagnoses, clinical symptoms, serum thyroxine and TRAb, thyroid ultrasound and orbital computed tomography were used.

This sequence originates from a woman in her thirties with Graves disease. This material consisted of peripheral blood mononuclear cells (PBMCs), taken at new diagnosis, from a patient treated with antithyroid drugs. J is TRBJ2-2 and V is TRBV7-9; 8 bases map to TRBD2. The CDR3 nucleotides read TGTGCCAGCAGCGAAAACGGGAGGGGCTGGACCGGGGAGCTGTTTTTT. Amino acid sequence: CASSENGRGWTGELFF.